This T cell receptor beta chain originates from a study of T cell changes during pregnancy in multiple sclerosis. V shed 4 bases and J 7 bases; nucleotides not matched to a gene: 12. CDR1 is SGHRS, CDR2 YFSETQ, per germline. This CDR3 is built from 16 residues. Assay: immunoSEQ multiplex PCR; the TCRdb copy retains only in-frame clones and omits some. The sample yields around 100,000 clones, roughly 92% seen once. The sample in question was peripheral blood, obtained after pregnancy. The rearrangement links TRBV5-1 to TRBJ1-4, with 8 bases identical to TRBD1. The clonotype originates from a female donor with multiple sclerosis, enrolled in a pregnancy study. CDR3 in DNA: TGCGCCAGCAGCGCTCCCACCGGGACAGGAGGTGAAAAACTGTTTTTT. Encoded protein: CASSAPTGTGGEKLFF. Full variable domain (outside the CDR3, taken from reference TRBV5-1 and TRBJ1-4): KAGVTQTPRYLIKTRGQQVTLSCSPISGHRSVSWYQQTPGQGLQFLFEYFSETQRNKGNFPGRFSGRQFSNSRSEMNVSTLELGDSALYLCASSAPTGTGGEKLFFGSGTQLSVL.